The T cell receptor (beta chain) described here comes from a study of T cells in women clearing cervical HPV infection. Produced via immunoSEQ multiplex PCR; TCRdb's table is partial and in-frame only. The specimen's table records over 20,000 clones. Germline CDR1 SNHLY, CDR2 FYNNEI. This CDR3 has 15 residues. The V segment lost 4 bases and the J segment 4 bases; nucleotides outside the gene matches: 1. Worth noting for this clone: The read halts 3 residues ahead of the CDR3 end, with the missing end drawn from the germline J gene.

The chain employs TRBV2 and TRBJ2-3, with TRBD2 matching 14 bases. The sequencing input was blood buffy coat. This TCR was recovered from a woman between 18 and 70 years old with a cervical HPV16 infection that either progressed to CIN3+ or cleared (not recorded which). The CDR3 loop reads CASSAGLAGADTQYF. The CDR3 bases that were read are TGTGCCAGCAGTGCGGGACTAGCGGGAGCAGATACG.